Following are 6 T cell receptor beta chains from one sample sequenced in a study of T cells in Graves' hyperthyroidism and ophthalmopathy. Amplification yielded TCR beta CDR3 regions, with RNA transcripts as the source. The primer set for the first-round RT-PCR of the TCR CDR3 was HTBI. One entry per CDR3 protein, called by TCRdb with MiXCR from the multiplex PCR reads. The table lists roughly 570,000 distinct CDR3 sequences, just over 45% of them singletons. The sample consisted of peripheral blood or thyroid tissue (not recorded which). The origin of the receptors is an adult woman with Graves' disease, either hyperthyroidism or ophthalmopathy (not recorded which).

The chain joins TRBV29-1 to TRBJ2-7, with 10 bases fitting TRBD2. CDR1 SQVTM and CDR2 ANQGSEA come from the germline V gene. The J segment lost 2 bases and the V segment lost 7 bases, leaving 5 bases of the junction unmatched. The CDR3 length is 13 residues. The DNA of the CDR3 is TGCAGCGCTAGCGGGAGTTCCACCTACGAGCAGTACTTC. Its protein is CSASGSSTYEQYF.

The rearrangement joins TRBV5-6 to TRBJ1-4, with TRBD1 matching over 7 bases. The CDR3 contains 14 residues. The germline V gene encodes CDR1 SGHDT and CDR2 YYEEEE. Losses at the gene ends were 4 bases for V and 7 bases for J; bases not matched to a gene: 7. CDR3 nucleotides: TGTGCCAGCAGCATGTACAGGGGAGGTGAAAAACTGTTTTTT. It specifies CASSMYRGGEKLFF.

This chain joins TRBV6-4 and TRBJ2-1, with a possible D match to TRBD2 (6 bases). The CDR3 extends over 14 amino acids. The germline gives CDR1 MRHNA, CDR2 SNTAGT. Trimming stripped 0 bases from V and 7 bases from J, with 10 bases between. CDR3 loop: CASSDSGTSNEQFF. The CDR3 DNA reads TGTGCCAGCAGTGACTCCGGGACTTCTAATGAGCAGTTCTTC.

V gene TRBV28 combines with J gene TRBJ2-5; 7 bases are shared with TRBD1. Germline V gene lookup returns CDR1 MDHEN and CDR2 SYDVKM. The CDR3 runs 14 residues. J lost 0 bases, V lost 5 bases, and 3 bases had no gene match. Here the CDR3 DNA reads TGTGCCAGCAGTCACGACAGGGACCAAGAGACCCAGTACTTC. This sequence encodes CASSHDRDQETQYF. Filled out from reference TRBV28 and TRBJ2-5, the complete variable domain reads DVKVTQSSRYLVKRTGEKVFLECVQDMDHENMFWYRQDPGLGLRLIYFSYDVKMKEKGDIPEGYSVSREKKERFSLILESASTNQTSMYLCASSHDRDQETQYFGPGTRLLVL.

V and J are TRBV10-3 and TRBJ2-3; D uncertain. The V gene's germline CDR1 is ENHRY and CDR2 SYGVKD. Trimming cost V 2 bases and J 0 bases, with 9 bases left between them. There are 15 residues in the CDR3. The CDR3 sequence is CAISEPMTSTDTQYF. Written as DNA, the CDR3 is TGTGCCATCAGTGAGCCAATGACTAGCACAGATACGCAGTATTTT.

This clonotype has more than one count but fewer than ten. One base away lies a much larger clone, so this may be a sequencing read error. V and J are TRBV6-5 and TRBJ1-3; tentatively, D is TRBD1 (5 bases). The germline V gene encodes CDR1 MNHEY and CDR2 SVGAGI. The CDR3 covers 14 residues. The CDR3 bases are TGTGCCAGCACCCCGGGGGGGGAAGGAAACACCCTATATTTT. This translates into CASTPGGEGNTLYF.